The present T cell receptor (beta chain) was sequenced within a study of OX40 agonist ivuxolimab in advanced cancers. Whole-study results and caveats: Dose levels from 0.1 to 3.0 mg/kg saw CD4+ and CD8+ blood T cells expand clonally by week 6. CD8+ T cells averaged more expanded clones than CD4+.

Note on this clone: Its antigen is undetermined.

This CDR3 comprises 14 residues. The V end was cut by 1 base, the J end by 9 bases, with 13 bases between. Germline V gene data show CDR1 as LGHNA and CDR2 as YNFKEQ. Sequencing was performed with immunoSEQ multiplex PCR; in TCRdb, only in-frame clones are kept and a portion is missing. The repertoire includes around 99,000 clones, nearly 90% of them detected once, and around 0.15% sits in the top ten. The rearrangement joins TRBV4-2 to TRBJ2-1, with D tentatively TRBD2 (6 bases). Source: CD4+ or CD8+ T cells sorted from blood, taken in a trial of the OX40 agonist ivuxolimab. This receptor was obtained from an adult with an advanced solid tumor such as melanoma, head and neck, liver or kidney cancer. The DNA of the CDR3 is TGTGCCAGCAGCCAAGGTGGGGGGAAGGGTGAGCAGTTCTTC. Residues: CASSQGGGKGEQFF.